The T cell receptor (beta chain) under discussion was sequenced for a study of blood T cells in healthy people across ages. Notes on the study in general: Total diversity from one million sequenced T cells was likely underestimated. The study found more naive CD4+ cells and higher diversity in long-lived than aged donors.

This CDR3 region has 13 residues. Per the germline V gene, CDR1 is MGHRA and CDR2 is YSYEKL. V lost 1 base to trimming and J lost 8 bases, with 9 bases between them. Then a second PCR, running roughly 7 to 11 cycles, was carried out with a sample-barcoded 5' primer and a J-beta primer mix. TCRdb used MiXCR to reprocess the 5' RACE reads, holding one entry per CDR3 protein. This sample has roughly 700,000 distinct CDR3 sequences, with just under 25% found just once. This clonotype has only a few counts. Its antigen is currently unknown. These data also formed part of another study, on T cells of mothers and their children.

The sample consisted of blood. This clonotype was sampled from a boy between 10 and 17 years old in good health. V and J are TRBV4-1 and TRBJ2-4; no reliable D call. CDR3 protein: CASSQGGVDIQYF. Written as DNA, the CDR3 is TGCGCCAGCAGCCAAGGTGGGGTGGACATTCAGTACTTC.